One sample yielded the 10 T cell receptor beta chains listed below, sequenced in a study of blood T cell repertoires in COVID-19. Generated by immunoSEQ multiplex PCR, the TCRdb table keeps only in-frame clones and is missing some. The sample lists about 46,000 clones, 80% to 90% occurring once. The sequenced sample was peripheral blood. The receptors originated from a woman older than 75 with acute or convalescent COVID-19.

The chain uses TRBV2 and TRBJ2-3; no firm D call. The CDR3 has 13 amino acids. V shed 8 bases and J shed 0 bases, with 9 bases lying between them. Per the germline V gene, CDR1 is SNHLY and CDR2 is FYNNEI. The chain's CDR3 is CASSAISTDTQYF. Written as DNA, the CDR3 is TGTGCCAGCTCAGCGATAAGCACAGATACGCAGTATTTT.

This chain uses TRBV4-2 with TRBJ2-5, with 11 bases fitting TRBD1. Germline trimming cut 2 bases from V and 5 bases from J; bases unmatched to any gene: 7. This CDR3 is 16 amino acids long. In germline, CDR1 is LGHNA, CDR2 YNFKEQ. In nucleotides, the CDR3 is TGTGCCAGCAGCCAAACCCTGGGACAGGGGGGGGAGACCCAGTACTTC. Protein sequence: CASSQTLGQGGETQYF.

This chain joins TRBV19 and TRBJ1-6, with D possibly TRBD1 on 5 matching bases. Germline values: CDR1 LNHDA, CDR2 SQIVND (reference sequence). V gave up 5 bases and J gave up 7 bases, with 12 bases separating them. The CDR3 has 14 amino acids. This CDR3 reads CASSVSTENSPLHF. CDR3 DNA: TGTGCCAGTAGTGTTTCGACAGAAAATTCACCCCTCCACTTT.

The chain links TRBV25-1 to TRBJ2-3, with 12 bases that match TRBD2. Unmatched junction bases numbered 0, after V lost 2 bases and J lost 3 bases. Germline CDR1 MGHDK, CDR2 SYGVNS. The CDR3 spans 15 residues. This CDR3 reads CASSELAGGTDTQYF. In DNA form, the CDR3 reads TGTGCCAGCAGTGAACTAGCGGGGGGGACAGATACGCAGTATTTT.

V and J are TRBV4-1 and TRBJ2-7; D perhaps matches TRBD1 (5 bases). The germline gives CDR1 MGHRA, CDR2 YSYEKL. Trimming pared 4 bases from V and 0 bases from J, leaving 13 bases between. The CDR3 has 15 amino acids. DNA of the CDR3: TGCGCCAGCAGCCCAAGTACAGGCAGCTCCTACGAGCAGTACTTC. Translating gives CASSPSTGSSYEQYF.

The CDR3 region has the DNA TGTGCCAGCAGTTACGGGACTAGCAGCGAGCAGTACTTC. It encodes CASSYGTSSEQYF. V and J are TRBV6-6 and TRBJ2-7, with TRBD2 identical over 9 bases. Germline values: CDR1 MNHNY, CDR2 SVGAGI (reference sequence). This CDR3 comprises 13 residues. After removal of 2 bases from V and 6 bases from J, the junction contained 2 bases not matched to a gene.

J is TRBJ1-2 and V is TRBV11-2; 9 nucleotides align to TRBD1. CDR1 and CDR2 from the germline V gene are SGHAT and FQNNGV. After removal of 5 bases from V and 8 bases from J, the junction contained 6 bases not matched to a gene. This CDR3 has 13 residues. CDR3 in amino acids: CASSVGTGSGYTF. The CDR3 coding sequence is TGTGCCAGCAGCGTCGGGACAGGGTCCGGCTACACCTTC.

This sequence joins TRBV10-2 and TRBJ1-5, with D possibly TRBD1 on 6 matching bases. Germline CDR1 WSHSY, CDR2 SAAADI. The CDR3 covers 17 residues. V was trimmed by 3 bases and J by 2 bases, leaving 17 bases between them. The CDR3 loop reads CASSDPGTLGGNQPQHF. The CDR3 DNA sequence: TGCGCCAGCAGTGACCCAGGGACACTCGGGGGCAATCAGCCCCAGCATTTT.

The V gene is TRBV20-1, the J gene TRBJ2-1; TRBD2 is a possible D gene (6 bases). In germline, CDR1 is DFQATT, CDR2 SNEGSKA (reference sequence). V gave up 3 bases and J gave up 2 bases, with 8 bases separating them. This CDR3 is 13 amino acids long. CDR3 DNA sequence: TGCAGTGCTAGTCGGGGGACCTACAATGAGCAGTTCTTC. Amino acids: CSASRGTYNEQFF.

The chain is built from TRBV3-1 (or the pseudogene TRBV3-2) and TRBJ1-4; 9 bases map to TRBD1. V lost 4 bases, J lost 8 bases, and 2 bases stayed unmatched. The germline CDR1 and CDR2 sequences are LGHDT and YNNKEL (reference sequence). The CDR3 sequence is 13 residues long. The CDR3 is CASSLDRGEKLFF. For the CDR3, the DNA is TGTGCCAGCAGCCTAGACAGGGGGGAAAAACTGTTTTTT.